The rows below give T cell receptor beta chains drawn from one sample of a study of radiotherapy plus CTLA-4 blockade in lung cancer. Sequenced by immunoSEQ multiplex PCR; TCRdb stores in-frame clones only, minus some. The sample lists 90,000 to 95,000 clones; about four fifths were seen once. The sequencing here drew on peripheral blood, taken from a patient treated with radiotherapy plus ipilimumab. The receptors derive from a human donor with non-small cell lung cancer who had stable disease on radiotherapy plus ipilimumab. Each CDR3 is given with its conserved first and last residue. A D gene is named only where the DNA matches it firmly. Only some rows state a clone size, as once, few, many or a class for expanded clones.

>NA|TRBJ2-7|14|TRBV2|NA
TGTGCCAGTACGAAGACAGCGCTCTCCTACGAGCAGTACTTC
CASTKTALSYEQYF
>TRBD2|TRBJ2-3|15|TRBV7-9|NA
TGTGCCAGCAGTTTGACTAGCGCCAGCACAGATACGCAGTATTTT
CASSLTSASTDTQYF
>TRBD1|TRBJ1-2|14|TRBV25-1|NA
TGTGCCAGCAGTGAACAGGGGGGGGTTATGGGCTACACCTTC
CASSEQGGVMGYTF
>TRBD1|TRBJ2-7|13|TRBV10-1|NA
TGCGCCAGCAGTAGACAGGGGGCCTACGAGCAGTACTTC
CASSRQGAYEQYF
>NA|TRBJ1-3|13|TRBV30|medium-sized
TGTGCCTGGAGCCGGGGGTCTGGAAACACCATATATTTT
CAWSRGSGNTIYF
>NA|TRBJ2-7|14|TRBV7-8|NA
TGTGCCAGCAGCTTAGGCCACCGGGACTACGAGCAGTACTTC
CASSLGHRDYEQYF
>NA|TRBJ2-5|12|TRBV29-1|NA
TGCAGCGCCGGGGGCCGGGGTGAGACCCAGTACTTC
CSAGGRGETQYF
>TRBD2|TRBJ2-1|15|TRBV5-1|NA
TGCGCCAGCAGCTTTAAGTCGGGGGGGTCTAATGAGCAGTTCTTC
CASSFKSGGSNEQFF
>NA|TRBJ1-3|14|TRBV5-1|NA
TGCGCCAGCAGCTTGGAACAGTCTGGAAACACCATATATTTT
CASSLEQSGNTIYF
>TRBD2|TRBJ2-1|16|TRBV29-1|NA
TGCAGCGTTGAGGGACTAGCGTGGGGAGCCTACAATGAGCAGTTCTTC
CSVEGLAWGAYNEQFF
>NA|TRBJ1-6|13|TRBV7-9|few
TGTGCCAGCACCCGAGGGGGGGATTCACCCCTCCACTTT
CASTRGGDSPLHF
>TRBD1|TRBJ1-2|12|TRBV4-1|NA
TGCGCCAGCAGCCAGGACAGGGCTGGCTACACCTTC
CASSQDRAGYTF
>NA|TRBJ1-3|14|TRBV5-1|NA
TGCGCCAGCAGCTTGGACCGGGTGGGGAACACCATATATTTT
CASSLDRVGNTIYF
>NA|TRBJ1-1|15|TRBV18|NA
TGTGCCAGCTCACCCGCCGACACTTGGAACACTGAAGCTTTCTTT
CASSPADTWNTEAFF
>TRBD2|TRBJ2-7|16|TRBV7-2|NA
TGTGCCAGCAGCTTAGCGCTAGCGGGAGACGGCTACGAGCAGTACTTC
CASSLALAGDGYEQYF
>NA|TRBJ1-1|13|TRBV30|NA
TGTGCCTGGATGGGGGACAAGAGTACTGAAGCTTTCTTT
CAWMGDKSTEAFF
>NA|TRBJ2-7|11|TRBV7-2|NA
TGTGCCAGCAGCGGCTCTTTGAAGCAGTACTTC
CASSGSLKQYF
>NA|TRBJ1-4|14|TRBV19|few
TGTGCCAGTAACTCCGGTTTGCAGGGAAAAAAACTGTTTTTT
CASNSGLQGKKLFF
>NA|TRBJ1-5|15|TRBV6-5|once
TGTGCCAGCAGTTACTCGAGGGATAGCAATCAGCCCCAGCATTTT
CASSYSRDSNQPQHF
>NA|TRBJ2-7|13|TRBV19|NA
TGTGCCAGTAGTTCCGTCGACCGCTACGAGCAGTACTTC
CASSSVDRYEQYF
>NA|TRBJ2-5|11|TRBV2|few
TGTGCCAGCTCCCCGGGAAAGACCCAGTACTTC
CASSPGKTQYF
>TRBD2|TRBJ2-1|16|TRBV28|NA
TGTGCCAGCAGTTTAGGGACTAGCGGGAGGTACAATGAGCAGTTCTTC
CASSLGTSGRYNEQFF
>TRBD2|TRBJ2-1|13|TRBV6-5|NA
TGTGCCATGGGACTAGCGGAGCCTGGGGAGCAGTTCTTC
CAMGLAEPGEQFF
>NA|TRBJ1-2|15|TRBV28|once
TGTGCCAGCAGTTTACCGGGGGCCCCAAACTATGGCTACACCTTC
CASSLPGAPNYGYTF
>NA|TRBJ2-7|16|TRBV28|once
TGTGCCAGCAGTTCTCACGGGCAGGGGAAGGCAGGAGAGCAGTACTTC
CASSSHGQGKAGEQYF
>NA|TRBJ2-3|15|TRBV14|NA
TGTGCCAGCAGCCAAGAACGCCTGAGCACAGATACGCAGTATTTT
CASSQERLSTDTQYF
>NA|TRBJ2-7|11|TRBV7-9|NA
TGTGCCAGCAGCAGTGCGTACGAGCAGTACTTC
CASSSAYEQYF
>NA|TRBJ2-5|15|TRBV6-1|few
TGTGCCAGCAGTGGGGAAGCGGGCTCCCAAGAGACCCAGTACTTC
CASSGEAGSQETQYF
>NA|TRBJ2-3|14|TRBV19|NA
TGTGCCGCAACCCGAGGGCGAAACGGAGATACGCAGTATTTT
CAATRGRNGDTQYF
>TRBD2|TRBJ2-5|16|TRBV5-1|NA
TGCGCCAGCAGCTTGGGACTAGCGGGGGGGCAAGAGACCCAGTACTTC
CASSLGLAGGQETQYF
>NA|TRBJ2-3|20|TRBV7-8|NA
TGTGCCAGCAGCTTAGTCGTGGGCCGGGACCGAGAAGGAGGCACAGATACGCAGTATTTT
CASSLVVGRDREGGTDTQYF
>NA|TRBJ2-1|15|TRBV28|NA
TGTGCCAGCAGGCTCCAGGGGGGGGCCTACAATGAGCAGTTCTTC
CASRLQGGAYNEQFF
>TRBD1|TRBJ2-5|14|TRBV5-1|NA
TGCGCCAGCCGAGGGACAGGGCGGTTGGAGACCCAGTACTTC
CASRGTGRLETQYF
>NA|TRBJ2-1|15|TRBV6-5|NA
TGTGCCAGCAGTTACAACACGGGAACTAGTAATGAGCAGTTCTTC
CASSYNTGTSNEQFF
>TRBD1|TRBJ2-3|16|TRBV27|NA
TGTGCCAGCAGACCGGACAGGGGTGTAGGAACAGATACGCAGTATTTT
CASRPDRGVGTDTQYF
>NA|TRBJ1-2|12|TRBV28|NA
TGTGCCAGCAGTTTATCAGGGGATGGCTACACCTTC
CASSLSGDGYTF
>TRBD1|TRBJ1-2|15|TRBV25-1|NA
TGTGCCAGCAGTGAACCAGGACAGGGGAACTATGGCTACACCTTC
CASSEPGQGNYGYTF
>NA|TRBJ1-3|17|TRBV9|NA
TGTGCCAGCAGCGTAGGGGCAGCCAGTTTATCTGGAAACACCATATATTTT
CASSVGAASLSGNTIYF
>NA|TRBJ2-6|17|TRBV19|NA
TGTGCCAGTAGTATATCAGGGGGGAGCTCTGGGGCCAACGTCCTGACTTTC
CASSISGGSSGANVLTF
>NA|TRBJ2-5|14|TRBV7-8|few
TGTGCCAGCAGCCGCGAGGGGGGATCCGAGACCCAGTACTTC
CASSREGGSETQYF
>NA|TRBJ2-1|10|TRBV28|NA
TGTGCCAGCAGCTACAATGAGCAGTTCTTC
CASSYNEQFF
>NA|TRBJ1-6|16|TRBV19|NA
TGTGCCAGTAGACCAACTCCAGGGTTCTTCGGCTCACCCCTCCACTTT
CASRPTPGFFGSPLHF
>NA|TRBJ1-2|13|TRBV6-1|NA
TGTGCCAGCAGGGGGGGCGAACGCTCCGGCTACACCTTC
CASRGGERSGYTF
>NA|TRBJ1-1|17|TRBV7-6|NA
TGTGCCAGCAGCTTAGAAGGGGGGGGCGGGGTACACACTGAAGCTTTCTTT
CASSLEGGGGVHTEAFF
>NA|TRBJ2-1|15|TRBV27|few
TGTGCCAGCTCGAGGCGGACATTCGGTGGGGATGAGCAGTTCTTC
CASSRRTFGGDEQFF
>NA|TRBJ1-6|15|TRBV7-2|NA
TGTGCCAGCAGCTTAGTTGCACACCTTAATTCACCCCTCCACTTT
CASSLVAHLNSPLHF
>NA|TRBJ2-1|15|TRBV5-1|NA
TGCGCCAGCAGCCACGGGGACTCCTGGTTCCAGGAGCAGTTCTTC
CASSHGDSWFQEQFF